This passage covers 13 T cell receptor beta chains from one sample sequenced in a study of blood T cells in healthy people across ages (dated by TCRdb to between 2014 and 2017). Library generation was performed with 5' RACE. Sequencer: Illumina HiSeq 2500. A second roughly 7 to 12 cycle PCR used a sample-barcoded 5' primer and a J-beta primer mix. TCRdb ran its own pipeline on the public reads, namely fastp trimming at Q25 and MiXCR clone calling, and kept in-frame beta chains. For every CDR3 protein sequence, its rows merge into one entry that carries the most common genes and DNA. Recorded for this sample are 1.5 million to 2 million distinct CDR3 sequences; 49% of them occurred a single time. The ten largest clones represent approximately 2% of the sample. Source material: blood. Receptors were obtained from a woman aged 40 to 55 in good health.

DNA of the CDR3: TGCAGTGCTAGGAGCGTGGGGACAGGACAAGAGACCCAGTACTTC. This encodes CSARSVGTGQETQYF. The rearrangement links TRBV20-1 to TRBJ2-4, with TRBD1 identical over 8 bases. Gene TRBJ2-5 matches the end of the DNA better, so the J call may be wrong. In germline, CDR1 is DFQATT, CDR2 SNEGSKA (reference sequence). CDR3 length: 15 amino acids.

CDR3 sequence (DNA): TGTGCCAGCAGCTTGCCGGACTCTTACACAGATACGCAGTATTTT. Translating it yields CASSLPDSYTDTQYF. V usage is TRBV5-6 and J usage is TRBJ2-3; D is perhaps TRBD2 (5 bases). V was shortened by 1 base and J by 2 bases, with 11 bases between the two germline ends. Germline V gene lookup returns CDR1 SGHDT and CDR2 YYEEEE. The CDR3 totals 15 residues.

The V and J genes are TRBV28 and TRBJ2-3; D may be TRBD1 (6 bases). The CDR3 has 15 residues. Trimming removed 3 bases at V and 0 bases at J, with 10 bases between. The germline V gene has CDR1 MDHEN and CDR2 SYDVKM. CDR3 bases: TGTGCCAGCAGTTTTTTAACAGGGAGCACAGATACGCAGTATTTT. Protein: CASSFLTGSTDTQYF.

In this sample, this clonotype turned up a few times. The V and J genes are TRBV9 and TRBJ2-1; tentatively, D is TRBD2 (6 bases). The CDR3 is 17 residues long. CDR1 and CDR2 (germline): SGDLS, YYNGEE. Trimming removed 4 bases at V and 3 bases at J, with 20 bases between. CDR3 protein: CASSPYVAGGVYNEQFF. The CDR3 region has the DNA TGTGCCAGCAGCCCGTACGTGGCGGGCGGGGTCTACAATGAGCAGTTCTTC.

This sequence joins TRBV20-1 and TRBJ2-5, with D possibly being TRBD2 (7 bases). Trimming pared 6 bases from V and 2 bases from J, leaving 13 bases between. The CDR3 is 13 residues long. CDR1 and CDR2 from the germline V gene are DFQATT and SNEGSKA (reference sequence). The CDR3 loop reads CSAQGGGQETQYF. The CDR3 coding sequence is TGCAGTGCCCAAGGGGGGGGGCAAGAGACCCAGTACTTC.

The CDR3 nucleotides are TGCAGTGCTAGAGTGCGGCGGGGGGGACAGCAGACCCAGTACTTC. It codes for CSARVRRGGQQTQYF. This rearrangement joins TRBV20-1 to TRBJ2-5; 9 bases align to TRBD2. From germline, CDR1 is DFQATT and CDR2 SNEGSKA (reference sequence). The junction had 9 bases not matched to a gene; V was cut back by 1 base and J by 6 bases. There are 15 residues in the CDR3.

The chain has TRBV5-1 and TRBJ2-3, with D possibly matching TRBD1 (6 bases). Germline CDR1 and CDR2: SGHRS and YFSETQ. The ends were cut back, 2 bases at V and 4 bases at J, with 17 bases in the middle. There are 16 residues in the CDR3. DNA of the CDR3: TGCGCCAGCAGCTTAGTAAGGGGGACGGATCCAGATACGCAGTATTTT. Its protein is CASSLVRGTDPDTQYF. Full variable domain (outside the CDR3, taken from reference TRBV5-1 and TRBJ2-3): KAGVTQTPRYLIKTRGQQVTLSCSPISGHRSVSWYQQTPGQGLQFLFEYFSETQRNKGNFPGRFSGRQFSNSRSEMNVSTLELGDSALYLCASSLVRGTDPDTQYFGPGTRLTVL.

The chain joins TRBV4-2 to TRBJ2-3, with 9 bases that match TRBD2. This CDR3 has 16 residues. Germline V gene sequence: CDR1 LGHNA, CDR2 YNFKEQ. The V and J ends lost 1 base and 2 bases, in that order; junction bases with no gene match: 4. CDR3 bases: TGTGCCAGCAGCCAAGCGGAGCGGGGGGACACAGATACGCAGTATTTT. Its translation: CASSQAERGDTDTQYF.

This rearrangement joins TRBV6-5 to TRBJ2-1; tentatively, D is TRBD1 or TRBD2 (5 bases each). Germline-derived CDR1 and CDR2 are MNHEY and SVGAGI. CDR3 length equals 16 residues. Trimming took off 2 bases at V and 0 bases at J, with 11 bases between the two ends. This CDR3 is CASSYTGASSYNEQFF. The CDR3 nucleotides are TGTGCCAGCAGTTACACCGGGGCCAGCTCCTACAATGAGCAGTTCTTC.

This clonotype was found a few times. V gene TRBV7-9 combines with J gene TRBJ1-2; TRBD1 might be the D (5 bases). Germline V gene data show CDR1 as SEHNR and CDR2 as FQNEAQ (reference sequence). V was trimmed by 6 bases and J by 3 bases, leaving 14 bases between them. The CDR3 is made up of 14 amino acids. DNA of the CDR3: TGTGCCAGCAGGGATACCACAGGAGACTATGGCTACACCTTC. The encoded protein is CASRDTTGDYGYTF.

V and J are TRBV11-3 and TRBJ2-1; TRBD1 matches at 7 bases. The J call could be wrong; TRBJ2-7 is a better fit for the DNA end. The CDR3 runs to 14 residues. Germline V gives CDR1 SGHNT, CDR2 YENEEA. CDR3 loop: CASKQGRSYNEQYF. For the CDR3, the DNA is TGTGCCAGCAAACAGGGGCGGTCCTACAATGAGCAGTACTTC.

This clonotype was counted between two and nine times. At one boundary the junction diverges from the germline segment, which might be a read error. The rearrangement joins TRBV7-2 to TRBJ2-7, with D perhaps given as TRBD1 or TRBD2 (6 bases each). The J call may be wrong; the DNA end is better matched by TRBJ2-5. The CDR3 sequence is 16 residues long. Per the germline V gene, CDR1 is SGHTA and CDR2 is FQGNSA. This CDR3 is CASSLTGAPGQGTQYF. CDR3 in DNA: TGTGCCAGCAGCTTAACGGGGGCCCCCGGACAAGGGACCCAGTACTTC.

This clonotype was observed a few times. V gene TRBV29-1 combines with J gene TRBJ2-1, with TRBD2 matching 10 bases. The V gene's germline CDR1 is SQVTM and CDR2 ANQGSEA. V was pared by 1 base and J by 5 bases, with 5 bases of the junction left unmatched. The CDR3 length is 15 residues. The CDR3 sequence is CSVEGSLAGDNEQFF. CDR3 nucleotides: TGCAGCGTTGAAGGAAGCCTAGCGGGGGACAATGAGCAGTTCTTC.